This TCR beta chain is drawn from a study of T cell responses to AZD1222 COVID-19 vaccine. Libraries were prepared by immunoSEQ multiplex PCR; TCRdb keeps only in-frame clonotypes and omits some of them. The table has 150,000 or so clones, 80% to 95% seen once. The V segment lost 7 bases and the J segment 6 bases; nucleotides outside the gene matches: 7. The CDR3 is 13 residues long. Broader study findings: Nearly half of unique spike-specific TCRs reportedly avoided B.1.351 and B.1.1.7 mutated regions. CD4 TCRs covered the whole spike, strongest at regions 160-218 and 743-854.

On this clone: The antigen is not known.

The sequenced sample was peripheral blood, obtained on day 0 of AZD1222 vaccination. This TCR was sampled from an adult in good health. The rearrangement links TRBV12-3 or TRBV12-4 to TRBJ2-3; 7 bases line up with TRBD2. CDR3 amino acids: CASTNRAGDTQYF. CDR3 coding DNA: TGTGCCAGCACCAATAGAGCGGGGGATACGCAGTATTTT.